What follows describes a single T cell receptor (beta chain). Its target antigen remains unknown. No quality values exist for individual bases; no much larger clone is one base distant. This sample was included in a study of T cell changes during pregnancy in multiple sclerosis (dated by TCRdb to between 2018 and 2020). For context, the study as a whole: In women with multiple sclerosis, the researchers looked at how the T cell repertoire shifted as pregnancy progressed.

From the germline V gene, CDR1 is SGHRS and CDR2 is YFSETQ. The CDR3 sequence holds 14 residues, the cysteine and phenylalanine included. Kept here is only the CDR3 DNA, which spans 42 bases and is read in frame from base 1. V and J lose 4 bases and 0 bases, and a span of 7 bases separates them. Preparation of the library involved the immunoSEQ multiplex PCR assay. TCRdb took this table from immuneACCESS and kept in-frame rearrangements with V and J called. Such tables lack part of the clones; where checked against another copy, unresolved V genes explain under half of the gap, and the rest is unexplained. This sample is represented by tens of thousands of clones; almost 95% of them were singletons. The top ten clonotypes cover 2.5% to 3.5% of the sample.

The chain is encoded by TRBV5-1 joined to TRBJ1-4, with no reliable assignment of the D segment. The clonotype originates from a female donor in good health, enrolled as a control in a pregnancy study. The input for sequencing was peripheral blood, taken in the third trimester of pregnancy. The DNA sequence follows: TGCGCCAGCAGCGAGGGTTCAACTAATGAAAAACTGTTTTTT. This sequence encodes CASSEGSTNEKLFF.